This is a list of T cell receptor beta chains from one sample in a study of neurological immune-mediated disorders. Using its own MiXCR run on the 5' RACE reads, TCRdb lists one record per CDR3 protein. The sample carries approximately 48,000 distinct CDR3 sequences, roughly 12% recorded once. Sequencing used PBMCs. These receptors came from a male donor with HTLV-1-associated myelopathy (HAM/TSP). CDR3s include the opening cysteine and the closing phenylalanine or tryptophan. A D gene is named only where the DNA matches it firmly. Expanded clones get a size class; other rows say once, few or many, or leave the size out.

cdr3_nt: TGTGCCAGCAGTCGACAGGGGTCGACCTCTGGGGCCAACGTCCTGACTTTC
cdr3_aa: CASSRQGSTSGANVLTF
v_call: TRBV6-5
d_call: TRBD1
j_call: TRBJ2-6
clone_size: many

cdr3_nt: TGTGCCACCAGTGATTTGCGGCCCAACACCGGGGAGCTGTTTTTT
cdr3_aa: CATSDLRPNTGELFF
v_call: TRBV24-1
d_call: NA
j_call: TRBJ2-2
clone_size: many

cdr3_nt: TGTGCCAGCATTCACTCCTGGGGCAGAAACAATGAGCAGTTCTTC
cdr3_aa: CASIHSWGRNNEQFF
v_call: TRBV25-1
d_call: NA
j_call: TRBJ2-1
clone_size: medium-sized

cdr3_nt: TGTGCCAGCTGTCTTACAGGGGTCACTGAAGCTTTCTTT
cdr3_aa: CASCLTGVTEAFF
v_call: TRBV6-5
d_call: TRBD1
j_call: TRBJ1-1
clone_size: NA

cdr3_nt: TGTGCCAGCAGTTTTGGGGCCGGGGGGGGTCCTGAGCAGTTCTTC
cdr3_aa: CASSFGAGGGPEQFF
v_call: TRBV27
d_call: TRBD2
j_call: TRBJ2-1
clone_size: few

cdr3_nt: TGCGCCAGCAGCCAAGATCCCCACAGGGCGAACTATGGCTACACCTTC
cdr3_aa: CASSQDPHRANYGYTF
v_call: TRBV4-1
d_call: NA
j_call: TRBJ1-2
clone_size: many

cdr3_nt: TGTGCCAGCAGCTTAGCGGGACAGGGGTTAAAATCACCCCTCCACTTT
cdr3_aa: CASSLAGQGLKSPLHF
v_call: TRBV7-2
d_call: TRBD1
j_call: TRBJ1-6
clone_size: many

cdr3_nt: TGTGCCAGTGGGACCATTGGCGGGGGGGCAATAGATACGCAGTATTTT
cdr3_aa: CASGTIGGGAIDTQYF
v_call: TRBV6-6
d_call: TRBD2
j_call: TRBJ2-3
clone_size: few

cdr3_nt: TGTGCCAGCAGCGTAGAGCTAGCGGGGGGCCCGAACACCGGGGAGCTGTTTTTT
cdr3_aa: CASSVELAGGPNTGELFF
v_call: TRBV9
d_call: TRBD2
j_call: TRBJ2-2
clone_size: few

cdr3_nt: TGTGCCAGCAGCTTAAGGGAAGGGGGAGTGAACACTGAAGCTTTCTTT
cdr3_aa: CASSLREGGVNTEAFF
v_call: TRBV7-9
d_call: NA
j_call: TRBJ1-1
clone_size: many